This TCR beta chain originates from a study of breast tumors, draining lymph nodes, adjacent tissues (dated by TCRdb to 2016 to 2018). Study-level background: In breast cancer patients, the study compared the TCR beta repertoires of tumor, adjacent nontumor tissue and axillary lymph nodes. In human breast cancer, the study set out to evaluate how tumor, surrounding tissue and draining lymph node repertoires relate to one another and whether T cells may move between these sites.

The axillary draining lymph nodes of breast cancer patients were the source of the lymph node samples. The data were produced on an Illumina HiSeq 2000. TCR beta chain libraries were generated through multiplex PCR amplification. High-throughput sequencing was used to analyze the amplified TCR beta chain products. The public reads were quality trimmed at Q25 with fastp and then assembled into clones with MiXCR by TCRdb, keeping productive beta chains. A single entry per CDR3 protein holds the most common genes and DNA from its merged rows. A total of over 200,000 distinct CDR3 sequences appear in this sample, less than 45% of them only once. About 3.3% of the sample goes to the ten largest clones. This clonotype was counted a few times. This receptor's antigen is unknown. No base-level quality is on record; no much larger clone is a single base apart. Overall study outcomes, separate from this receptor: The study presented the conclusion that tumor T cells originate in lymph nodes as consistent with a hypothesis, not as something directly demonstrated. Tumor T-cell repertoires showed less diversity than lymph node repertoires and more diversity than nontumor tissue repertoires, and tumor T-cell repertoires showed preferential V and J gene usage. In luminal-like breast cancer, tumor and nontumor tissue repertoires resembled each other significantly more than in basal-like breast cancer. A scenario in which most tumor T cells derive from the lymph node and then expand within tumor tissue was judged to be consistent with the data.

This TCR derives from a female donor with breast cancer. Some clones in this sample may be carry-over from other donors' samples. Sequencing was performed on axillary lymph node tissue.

The nucleotide sequence is TGTGCCAGCAGCCCCCCGACTAGCGGAGCCTACGAGCAGTACTTC. The resulting protein is CASSPPTSGAYEQYF. The chain links TRBV7-9 with TRBJ2-7; 9 central bases correspond to TRBD2. The germline V gene (reference sequence) specifies SEHNR as CDR1 and FQNEAQ as CDR2. V has 5 bases trimmed and J has 2 bases trimmed; junction bases matching no gene number 7. The CDR3 starts with the cysteine, ends with the phenylalanine, and has 15 residues. Of all the DNA, just the CDR3 is kept, 45 bases in frame from base 1. This CDR3, with the reference TRBV7-9 and TRBJ2-7 proteins standing in past its ends, gives the full variable domain DTGVSQNPRHKITKRGQNVTFRCDPISEHNRLYWYRQTLGQGPEFLTYFQNEAQLEKSRLLSDRFSAERPKGSFSTLEIQRTEQGDSAMYLCASSPPTSGAYEQYFGPGTRLTVT.